The clone carrying this TCR beta chain was recorded a few times. Its matching antigen is unknown. The record originates from a study of T-cell memory formation after mild COVID-19. Study findings and constraints: Certain responding clones were present in pre-infection memory, suggesting participation of cross-reactive memory. Mainly in CM and EM were contracting CD4+ clones; CD8+ were in EMRA.

The CDR3 totals 18 residues. With V trimmed by 3 bases and J by 1 base, 8 bases remained unmatched. Germline CDR1 and CDR2: LGHNA and YSLEER. One entry per CDR3 protein results from TCRdb running MiXCR on the 5' RACE reads. The sample yields 450,000 or so distinct CDR3 sequences, approximately 20% seen once. The gene calls are TRBV4-3 and TRBJ2-7; 14 nucleotides agree with TRBD2. This clonotype was sampled from an adult woman who had mild COVID-19 (a few samples of this study predate the infection). Cell type and time point are not known. The specimen sequenced was PBMCs or a T cell subset sorted from them (not recorded which). The CDR3 coding sequence is TGCGCCAGCAGCCAGGGGACTAGCGGGAGAGATTTTTCCTACGAGCAGTACTTC. Protein: CASSQGTSGRDFSYEQYF.